A single sample is the source of the 8 T cell receptor beta chains below, sequenced in a study of long-term antiretroviral therapy in people with HIV. Sequencing relied on immunoSEQ assay v3.0, run at survey level. Some clones are missing from TCRdb's copy, which holds only in-frame ones; the method was immunoSEQ multiplex PCR. The table records over 30,000 clones, 78% of them present only once. This sample comprised unsorted PBMCs, obtained 3.1 years after starting antiretroviral therapy. The origin of the receptors is a woman between 45 and 65 years old with HIV.

The chain combines TRBV30 with TRBJ2-1, with D possibly being TRBD1 or TRBD2 (7 bases each). V was trimmed by 2 bases and J by 4 bases, leaving 9 bases between them. CDR3 length: 13 residues. Germline V gene lookup returns CDR1 GTSNPN and CDR2 SVGIG (reference sequence). For the CDR3, the DNA is TGTGCCTGGAGTCAGGGGGGGTACAATGAGCAGTTCTTC. Its translation is CAWSQGGYNEQFF.

The chain is built from TRBV19 and TRBJ2-7; tentative D call: TRBD2 (6 bases). This CDR3 has 15 residues. Trimming stripped 5 bases from V and 1 base from J, with 15 bases between. CDR1 is LNHDA, CDR2 SQIVND, per germline (reference sequence). The CDR3 sequence is CASSSGAGSSYEQYF. The CDR3 DNA reads TGTGCCAGTAGTTCGGGAGCAGGATCTTCCTACGAGCAGTACTTC.

This sequence joins TRBV7-2 and TRBJ2-3, with TRBD1 matching 9 bases. CDR3 size: 14 residues. Trimming at V came to 5 bases and at J to 5 bases, leaving 5 bases not matched to a gene. Germline-derived CDR1 and CDR2 are SGHTA and FQGNSA. DNA for the CDR3: TGTGCCAGCAGCACTAGGACAGGGGAAGATACGCAGTATTTT. Amino acid sequence: CASSTRTGEDTQYF.

Only one count was recorded for this clone. The chain uses TRBV7-9 and TRBJ1-4; 8 bases are a match to TRBD1. The CDR3 runs 17 residues. CDR1 and CDR2 from the germline V gene are SEHNR and FQNEAQ (reference sequence). V shed 1 base and J 7 bases; nucleotides not matched to a gene: 11. The DNA of the CDR3 is TGTGCCAGCAGCTTAGAACAGTTGCGGGACAGGAGTGAAAAACTGTTTTTT. Its translation: CASSLEQLRDRSEKLFF.

This clone was seen only once. The chain has TRBV29-1 and TRBJ2-3; TRBD2 aligns across 9 bases. This CDR3 region has 14 residues. The germline V gene encodes CDR1 SQVTM and CDR2 ANQGSEA. V shed 2 bases and J 5 bases; nucleotides not matched to a gene: 5. DNA of the CDR3: TGCAGCGTTGAATTCCTAGCGGGGTTAGATACGCAGTATTTT. Its translation: CSVEFLAGLDTQYF.

This clone was seen a single time. This chain links TRBV30 with TRBJ2-7; D not certain. Trimming shortened V by 1 base and J by 3 bases, and 4 bases separated the two germline ends. Germline V gene lookup returns CDR1 GTSNPN and CDR2 SVGIG (reference sequence). CDR3 size: 11 residues. The CDR3 spells CAWSEGYEQYF. CDR3 coding DNA: TGTGCCTGGAGTGAGGGCTACGAGCAGTACTTC.

This clone has just a few counts. The chain combines TRBV19 with TRBJ1-5; D gene uncertain. The CDR3 consists of 17 residues. V lost 0 bases, J lost 0 bases, and 12 bases lay in between. The V gene's germline CDR1 is LNHDA and CDR2 SQIVND (reference sequence). The CDR3 DNA reads as TGTGCCAGTAGTATAGATCTGGGCACCCCTAGCAATCAGCCCCAGCATTTT. Protein sequence: CASSIDLGTPSNQPQHF.

The V and J genes are TRBV2 and TRBJ2-7; no clear D. The CDR3 runs to 15 residues. Germline V lookup: CDR1 SNHLY, CDR2 FYNNEI. With 3 bases removed from V and 0 bases from J, the gap between germline ends came to 12 bases. The CDR3 region has the DNA TGTGCCAGCAGTGAGCGGCTGTCGAACTCCTACGAGCAGTACGTC. This sequence encodes CASSERLSNSYEQYV.